This is a list of T cell receptor beta chains from one sample in a study of T-cell memory formation after mild COVID-19. TCRdb reprocessed the 5' RACE reads with MiXCR, giving one entry per CDR3 protein. This sample has about 470,000 distinct CDR3 sequences, with around a quarter found just once. Material for sequencing was PBMCs or a T cell subset sorted from them (not recorded which). These receptors were collected from an adult woman who had mild COVID-19 (a few samples of this study predate the infection). Cell type and time point are not known. Both conserved end residues are part of each CDR3. D genes are given only for firm matches. Clone sizes are given selectively: once, few, many, or a class where the clone is expanded.

TRBV4-3,TRBD2,TRBJ2-2,NA,TGCGCCAGCAGCCAACTAGCGGGAGGTACGAACACCGGGGAGCTGTTTTTT,CASSQLAGGTNTGELFF
TRBV20-1,NA,TRBJ1-2,NA,TGCAGTGCTAGAGATAAAATCGGAGATGAGGGCTACACCTTC,CSARDKIGDEGYTF
TRBV7-2,TRBD1,TRBJ2-7,NA,TGTGCCAGCAGGAACAGGGGTACCTACGAGCAGTACTTC,CASRNRGTYEQYF
TRBV5-1,TRBD2,TRBJ2-1,few,TGCGCCAGCAGCTTGCTAGGGACTAGCCAGGTGGGTGAGCAGTTCTTC,CASSLLGTSQVGEQFF
TRBV20-1,TRBD2,TRBJ2-1,NA,TGCAGTGCCAGCCCCGAAGCGGGAGGCTACAATGAGCAGTTCTTC,CSASPEAGGYNEQFF
TRBV12-3/TRBV12-4,TRBD2,TRBJ2-1,few,TGTGCCAGCAGCCTGGGACTAGCGGCCCTGTTCCAGTTCTTC,CASSLGLAALFQFF
TRBV4-1,NA,TRBJ1-4,NA,TGCGCCAGCAGCCCGACCCCGGGAAGCAATGAAAAACTGTTTTTT,CASSPTPGSNEKLFF
TRBV4-1,TRBD1,TRBJ2-1,NA,TGCGCCAGCAGCCAAGTAGGGACAGGGGGTAGAGATGAGCAGTTCTTC,CASSQVGTGGRDEQFF
TRBV20-1,NA,TRBJ2-5,few,TGCAGTGCTAGAGCGGGGGTGGAGACCCAGTACTTC,CSARAGVETQYF
TRBV7-9,NA,TRBJ2-1,NA,TGTGCCAGCAGCCGGACAGTTGAGCAGTTCTTC,CASSRTVEQFF